This entry concerns a single T cell receptor (beta chain). Its antigen has not been determined. The sample holds no much larger clone one base away, and base qualities are not on file. The record originates from a study of patients and donors after allogeneic stem cell transplantation (dated by TCRdb to the early 2020s). Receptor amplification or capture employed RT-PCR. TCRdb records NextSeq 550 as the sequencer. The public reads were quality trimmed at Q25 with fastp and then assembled into clones with MiXCR by TCRdb, keeping productive beta chains. Under each unique CDR3 protein, matching rows form one entry showing the most common genes and DNA. The sample table shows over 400,000 distinct CDR3 sequences, and 15% to 20% are seen once. Roughly 7.2% of the sample comes from the top ten. Trimming leaves V shorter by 7 bases and J shorter by 10 bases, with the junction holding 12 bases beyond the gene matches. From cysteine to phenylalanine, the CDR3 is 14 amino acids long. Of the read, only the CDR3 DNA is kept; its 42 bases are in frame from base 1.

The clonotype was recovered from a human donor who was either an allogeneic HSCT recipient or a stem cell or donor lymphocyte infusion donor (not recorded which). It is not recorded whose cells these are; they may come from a transplant donor. In this chain, TRBV12-3 or TRBV12-4 is recombined with TRBJ1-4; TRBD1 fits 7 bases in the junction. Sequenced input: blood, either unsorted or a sorted T cell fraction (not recorded which). The sequenced DNA: TGTGCCAGCACCCAGGGGGGGCTGTTGAGAAAACTGTTTTTT. It translates as CASTQGGLLRKLFF.